Presented here are 11 T cell receptor beta chains from one specimen sequenced in a study of cytomegalovirus exposure and HLA in healthy donors. The study ran its PCR with 60 Vbeta and 13 Jbeta primers. Assay: immunoSEQ multiplex PCR; the TCRdb copy retains only in-frame clones and omits some. The repertoire table contains about 140,000 clones. The specimen was PBMCs. The receptors originated from a young woman in good health and CMV-seronegative.

J is TRBJ2-1 and V is TRBV5-1; 9 bases fit TRBD1. V lost 4 bases and J lost 0; bases outside the gene matches: 14. The CDR3 has 19 amino acids. Germline CDR1 SGHRS, CDR2 YFSETQ. The CDR3 DNA sequence: TGCGCCAGCAGCGGACAGACAGGGGGGAAACCCAGCTCCTACAATGAGCAGTTCTTC. This codes for CASSGQTGGKPSSYNEQFF.

The chain combines TRBV11-2 with TRBJ2-7, with TRBD1 as a possible D gene (6 bases). CDR3 length: 13 amino acids. Germline CDR1 and CDR2: SGHAT and FQNNGV. Trimming took off 5 bases at V and 6 bases at J, with 14 bases between the two ends. The CDR3 DNA follows: TGTGCCAGCAGCCTAGGGACATCTAGCGAGCAGTACTTC. This translates into CASSLGTSSEQYF.

The V and J genes are TRBV10-3 and TRBJ1-1; a weak D match, TRBD1 (5 bases). V lost 1 base and J lost 1, with 13 bases in between. The germline V gene encodes CDR1 ENHRY and CDR2 SYGVKD. This CDR3 has 16 residues. The CDR3 nucleotides read TGTGCCATCAGTGAGTATCTCGGGGGGACGAACACTGAAGCTTTCTTT. Amino acids: CAISEYLGGTNTEAFF.

J is TRBJ2-1 and V is TRBV6-6; D is undetermined. The CDR3 covers 12 residues. With 2 bases removed from V and 9 bases from J, the gap between germline ends came to 8 bases. Germline-derived CDR1 and CDR2 are MNHNY and SVGAGI (reference sequence). CDR3 region: CASSYPGIEQFF. The CDR3 region has the DNA TGTGCCAGCAGTTACCCGGGTATTGAGCAGTTCTTC.

This chain joins TRBV9 and TRBJ2-3, with 15 positions matching TRBD2. This CDR3 has 18 amino acids. Germline values: CDR1 SGDLS, CDR2 YYNGEE. Trimming cost V 0 bases and J 3 bases; bases outside gene matches: 5. CDR3 loop: CASSVGTSGRAGTDTQYF. CDR3 in DNA: TGTGCCAGCAGCGTAGGGACTAGCGGGAGGGCCGGGACAGATACGCAGTATTTT. The full variable domain, rest sourced from reference TRBV9 and TRBJ2-3, is DSGVTQTPKHLITATGQRVTLRCSPRSGDLSVYWYQQSLDQGLQFLIQYYNGEERAKGNILERFSAQQFPDLHSELNLSSLELGDSALYFCASSVGTSGRAGTDTQYFGPGTRLTVL.

V usage is TRBV20-1 and J usage is TRBJ1-5; D unclear. V lost 4 bases and J 7 bases, leaving 8 bases between the germline ends. The CDR3 loop spans 11 amino acids. Germline V lookup: CDR1 DFQATT, CDR2 SNEGSKA (reference sequence). The CDR3 nucleotides are TGCAGTGCTACGCAGCGGCAGCCCCAGCATTTT. Amino acids: CSATQRQPQHF.

This rearrangement joins TRBV25-1 to TRBJ1-2, with 7 bases lining up with TRBD1. CDR3 length: 12 residues. V lost 6 bases to trimming and J lost 4 bases; unmatched junction nucleotides: 2. CDR1 and CDR2 from the germline V gene are MGHDK and SYGVNS. The CDR3 reads CASSRGSYGYTF. As DNA, the CDR3 is TGTGCCAGCAGCAGGGGGAGCTATGGCTACACCTTC.

The chain carries TRBV5-1 and TRBJ2-5; tentative D call: TRBD2 (6 bases). The germline V gene has CDR1 SGHRS and CDR2 YFSETQ. The CDR3 is made up of 14 amino acids. V was shortened by 2 bases and J by 4 bases, with 12 bases between the two germline ends. CDR3 amino acids: CASSLGQEGETQYF. In DNA, the CDR3 is TGCGCCAGCAGCTTAGGGCAGGAGGGAGAGACCCAGTACTTC. Drawing the rest from reference TRBV5-1 and TRBJ2-5, the complete variable domain is KAGVTQTPRYLIKTRGQQVTLSCSPISGHRSVSWYQQTPGQGLQFLFEYFSETQRNKGNFPGRFSGRQFSNSRSEMNVSTLELGDSALYLCASSLGQEGETQYFGPGTRLLVL.

The V call is TRBV6-5, the J call TRBJ1-1; 8 bases match TRBD1. The CDR3 extends over 14 amino acids. V lost 8 bases to trimming and J lost 2 bases; unmatched junction nucleotides: 7. CDR1 is MNHEY, CDR2 SVGAGI, per germline. The CDR3 here is CASGRDRLNTEAFF. The CDR3 nucleotides are TGTGCCAGCGGAAGGGACAGGCTCAACACTGAAGCTTTCTTT.

The chain uses TRBV14 and TRBJ1-2, with D maybe TRBD1 (6 bases). Looked up from germline, CDR1 is SGHDN and CDR2 is FVKESK. V was pared by 0 bases and J by 4 bases, with 12 bases between. The CDR3 runs to 15 residues. The CDR3 region has the DNA TGTGCCAGCAGCCAAGATCATTCAGGGGTCTATGGCTACACCTTC. The encoded protein is CASSQDHSGVYGYTF. Full variable domain (remainder filled in from reference TRBV14 and TRBJ1-2): EAGVTQFPSHSVIEKGQTVTLRCDPISGHDNLYWYRRVMGKEIKFLLHFVKESKQDESGMPNNRFLAERTGGTYSTLKVQPAELEDSGVYFCASSQDHSGVYGYTFGSGTRLTVV.

The chain links TRBV30 to TRBJ1-2; TRBD1 matches at 7 bases. The V gene end was trimmed by 3 bases and the J gene end by 4 bases; junction bases not matched to a gene: 8. Germline assignment: CDR1 GTSNPN and CDR2 SVGIG (reference sequence). The CDR3 loop spans 14 amino acids. CDR3 coding DNA: TGTGCCTGGAGGGCCGGGACAGCTGTCTATGGCTACACCTTC. Translated: CAWRAGTAVYGYTF.